This TCR beta chain was recorded in a study of identical twins. Germline CDR1 and CDR2: SGHAT and FQNNGV. V lost 5 bases and J lost 5, with 27 bases in between. The CDR3 is 19 residues long. TCRdb fed the 5' RACE reads into MiXCR, producing one record per CDR3 protein. The sample has roughly 230,000 distinct CDR3 sequences; approximately 8.6% are singletons. A few counts support this clonotype. This sample was shared with a second study, whose subject was yellow fever vaccine responses in identical twins. As that study records: Among the twins, the vaccine T cell response reportedly seemed partly convergent and partly personalized.

Material for sequencing was CD8+ T cells sorted from blood. This clonotype was sampled from a woman under 30 in good health. The gene calls are TRBV11-2 and TRBJ2-2, with D perhaps TRBD1 (6 bases). The CDR3 nucleotides are TGTGCCAGCAGCGCATCCGACAGGCTTTTAGTTAGTAGTACCGGGGAGCTGTTTTTT. Translated, it gives CASSASDRLLVSSTGELFF. Using reference TRBV11-2 and TRBJ2-2 for the parts outside the CDR3, the full variable domain is EAGVAQSPRYKIIEKRQSVAFWCNPISGHATLYWYQQILGQGPKLLIQFQNNGVVDDSQLPKDRFSAERLKGVDSTLKIQPAKLEDSAVYLCASSASDRLLVSSTGELFFGEGSRLTVL.